Sequencing of this T cell receptor beta chain was carried out in a study of regulatory T cells in long-lasting Graves disease. Study-wide findings and caveats: For persistent Graves' patients, TCR diversity was lower than for newly diagnosed ones. Having only a small sample size may have limited accuracy.

Germline CDR1 reads SQVTM; CDR2 reads ANQGSEA. The CDR3 totals 15 residues. Trimming took 1 base from V and 4 from J; bases not matched to a gene: 7. Library construction for TCR beta used iRepertoire HTBI primers and Arm-PCR of CDR3 regions. TCRdb reprocessed the multiplex PCR reads with MiXCR, giving one entry per CDR3 protein. Here the sample spans about 350,000 distinct CDR3 sequences, under 20% being singletons. Time point in this sample: newly diagnosed GD, antithyroid drugs for less than 3 months. With RNA extracted from PBMCs as input, the TCR library was made. This clonotype was seen repeatedly, ten times or more. What it recognizes is unknown. The sample was also linked to a second study, of T cells in Graves' hyperthyroidism and ophthalmopathy.

The sample was peripheral blood mononuclear cells (PBMCs), taken at new diagnosis, from a patient treated with antithyroid drugs. The TCR originated in a woman aged 18 to 35 with Graves disease. The chain has TRBV29-1 and TRBJ1-2; 9 bases are a match to TRBD1. DNA for the CDR3: TGCAGCGTTGAAGGCGGACAGGGGATGTTCTATGGCTACACCTTC. Encoded protein: CSVEGGQGMFYGYTF.